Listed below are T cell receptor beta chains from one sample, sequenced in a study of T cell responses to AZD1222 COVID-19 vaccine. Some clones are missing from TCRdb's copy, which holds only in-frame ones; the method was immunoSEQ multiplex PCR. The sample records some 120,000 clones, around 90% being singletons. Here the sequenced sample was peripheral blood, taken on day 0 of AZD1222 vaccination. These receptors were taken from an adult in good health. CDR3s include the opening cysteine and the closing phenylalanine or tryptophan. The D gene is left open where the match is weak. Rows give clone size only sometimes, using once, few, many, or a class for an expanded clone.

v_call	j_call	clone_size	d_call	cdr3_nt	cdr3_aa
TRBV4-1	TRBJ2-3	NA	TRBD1	TGCGCCAGCAGCCAAGAAGAGACAGGGTGGGGCACAGATACGCAGTATTTT	CASSQEETGWGTDTQYF
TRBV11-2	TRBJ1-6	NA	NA	TGTGCCAGCAGCTTAGATCCGGCCTATAATTCACCCCTCCACTTT	CASSLDPAYNSPLHF
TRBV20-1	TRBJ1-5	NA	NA	TGCAGTGCTAGTCCGGAAACGGGACAGCCCCAGCATTTT	CSASPETGQPQHF
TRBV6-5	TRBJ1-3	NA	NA	TGTGCCAGCAAAGAAAACTCTGGAAACACCATATATTTT	CASKENSGNTIYF
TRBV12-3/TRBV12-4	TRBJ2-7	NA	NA	TGTGCCAGCAGTACCGCGATGTCCTACGAGCAGTACTTC	CASSTAMSYEQYF
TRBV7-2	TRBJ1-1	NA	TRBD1	TGTGCCAGCAGCCCCGAGGGGACAGTAAACACTGAAGCTTTCTTT	CASSPEGTVNTEAFF
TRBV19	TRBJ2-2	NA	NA	TGTGCCAGTAGTATACCCGCAGGTCTCGAGCTGTTTTTT	CASSIPAGLELFF
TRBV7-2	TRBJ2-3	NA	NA	TGTGCCAGCGCGAGGTTAAAGACAGATACGCAGTATTTT	CASARLKTDTQYF
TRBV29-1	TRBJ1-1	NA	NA	TGCAGCGTTGCTCATTCGGCAGGGCGAGGCTCTGAAGCTTTCTTT	CSVAHSAGRGSEAFF
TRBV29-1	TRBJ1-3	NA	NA	TGCAGCGTTTCCGGACTTGCCGGTTCTGGAAACACCATATATTTT	CSVSGLAGSGNTIYF
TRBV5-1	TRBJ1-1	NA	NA	TGCGCCAGCAGCCTCGGGTACACTGAAGCTTTCTTT	CASSLGYTEAFF
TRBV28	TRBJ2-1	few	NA	TGTGCCAGCAGTTTAGCCGGCAGTGAGCAGTTCTTC	CASSLAGSEQFF
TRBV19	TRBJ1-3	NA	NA	TGTGCCACCGCCGGTGGGACGTATGGAAACACCATATATTTT	CATAGGTYGNTIYF
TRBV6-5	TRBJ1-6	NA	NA	TGTGCCAGCAGTTACGGGGCGAGCTCCTATAATTCACCCCTCCACTTT	CASSYGASSYNSPLHF
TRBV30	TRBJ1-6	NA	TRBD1	TGTGCCAGAGGACAGGGAATTAATTCACCCCTCCACTTT	CARGQGINSPLHF
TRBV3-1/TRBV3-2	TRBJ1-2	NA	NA	TGTGCCAGCAGCCAAGGTCACAAAGCCCCCTATGGCTACACCTTC	CASSQGHKAPYGYTF
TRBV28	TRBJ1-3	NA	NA	TGTGCCAGCAGCTTTAGTGACACGCACTCTGGAAACACCATATATTTT	CASSFSDTHSGNTIYF
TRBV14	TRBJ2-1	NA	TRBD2	TGTGCCAGCAGCCAAGAGCTAGCGGGATATGGGGGTGAGCAGTTCTTC	CASSQELAGYGGEQFF
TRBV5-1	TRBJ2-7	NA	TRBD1	TGCGCCAGCAGCTTCGGGACAGGGGTTGTCGAGCAGTACTTC	CASSFGTGVVEQYF
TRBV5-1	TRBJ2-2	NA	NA	TGCGCCAGCAGCACGGGGCAGGGCGTCGCCGGGGAGCTGTTTTTT	CASSTGQGVAGELFF
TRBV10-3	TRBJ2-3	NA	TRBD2	TGTGCCATCAGCACTAGCGGGAAGGGAGATACGCAGTATTTT	CAISTSGKGDTQYF
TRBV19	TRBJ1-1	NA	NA	TGTGCCAGTAGTCTGGGTACTGAAGCTTTCTTT	CASSLGTEAFF
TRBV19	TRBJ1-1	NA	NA	TGTGCCACTGGAGGGACGTTGAACACTGAAGCTTTCTTT	CATGGTLNTEAFF
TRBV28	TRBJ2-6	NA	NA	TGTGCCAGCTACTCCGGGACCCTCGGCTCTGGGGCCAACGTCCTGACTTTC	CASYSGTLGSGANVLTF
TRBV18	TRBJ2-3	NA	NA	TGTGCCAGCTCACCACGAGGGGGTTCTAGGACAGATACGCAGTATTTT	CASSPRGGSRTDTQYF
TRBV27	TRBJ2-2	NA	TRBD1	TGTGCCAGCAGTTGGACAGGGGTCACCGGGGAGCTGTTTTTT	CASSWTGVTGELFF
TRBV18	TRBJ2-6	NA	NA	TGTGCCAGCTCACCTACGAGGGGGTTAGCTGGGGCCAACGTCCTGACTTTC	CASSPTRGLAGANVLTF
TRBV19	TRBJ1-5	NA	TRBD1	TGTGCCAGTAGTATAGAGTTACGAGACAGGGCGATCAATCAGCCCCAGCATTTT	CASSIELRDRAINQPQHF
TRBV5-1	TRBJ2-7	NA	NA	TGCGCCAGCAGCCCGACGGGCTCCTACGAGCAGTACTTC	CASSPTGSYEQYF
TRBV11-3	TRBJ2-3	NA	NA	TGTGCCAGCAGCTCCCCTCAGTCAGATACGCAGTATTTT	CASSSPQSDTQYF
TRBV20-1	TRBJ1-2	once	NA	TGCAGTGCTATTGACACTTACTCGGGATGGTTTAAGGGGTATGGCTACACCTTC	CSAIDTYSGWFKGYGYTF
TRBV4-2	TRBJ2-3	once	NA	TGTGCCAGCAGCCAAGGGCGGGACCAGAGCACAGATACGCAGTATTTT	CASSQGRDQSTDTQYF
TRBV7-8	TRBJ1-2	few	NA	TGTGCCAGCAGCTCCCCCGGGGATTGGGGATTGGACTATGGCTACACCTTC	CASSSPGDWGLDYGYTF
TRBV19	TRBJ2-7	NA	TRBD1	TGTGCCAGTAGTATGGGCAGGGGGCTTTTGCAGTACTTC	CASSMGRGLLQYF
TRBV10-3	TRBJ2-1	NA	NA	TGTGCCATCAGTGAGGCGTCTGTGCAGTTCTTC	CAISEASVQFF
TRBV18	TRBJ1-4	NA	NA	TGTGCCAGCTCACCAAGACGGGAAAATGAAAAACTGTTTTTT	CASSPRRENEKLFF
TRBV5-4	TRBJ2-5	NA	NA	TGTGCCAGCAGCTCCCCTTTCCCGGACAGCCAAGAGACCCAGTACTTC	CASSSPFPDSQETQYF
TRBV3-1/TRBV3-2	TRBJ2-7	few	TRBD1	TGTGCCAGCAGCCTCCGGACAGGCTACGAGCAGTACTTC	CASSLRTGYEQYF
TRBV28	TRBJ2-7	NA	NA	TGTGCCAGCAGTCTTCCGGGAGTGCTATACGAGCAGTACTTC	CASSLPGVLYEQYF
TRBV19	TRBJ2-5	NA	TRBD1	TGTGCCAGTAGTCGGCCAGGGGGTGAGACCCAGTACTTC	CASSRPGGETQYF
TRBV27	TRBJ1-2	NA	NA	TGTGCCAGCAGTTTACACAGAAACTATGGCTACACCTTC	CASSLHRNYGYTF
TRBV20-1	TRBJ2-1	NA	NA	TGCAGTGCTAGAGAAAACCACGAGCAGTTCTTC	CSARENHEQFF
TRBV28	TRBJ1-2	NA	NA	TGTGCCAGCAGTTTGGCCATGTACTATGGCTACACCTTC	CASSLAMYYGYTF
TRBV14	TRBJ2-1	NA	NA	TGTGCCAGCAGCCAAGATCCCCCCGCTGGGGTGAACAATGAGCAGTTCTTC	CASSQDPPAGVNNEQFF
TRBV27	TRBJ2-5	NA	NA	TGTGCCAGCAGTTCCCTGGGGTCGTCCCAAGAGACCCAGTACTTC	CASSSLGSSQETQYF
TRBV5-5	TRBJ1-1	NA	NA	TGTGCCAGCAGCCGCCCTGCAGGGCCGGTGCCTTTCTTT	CASSRPAGPVPFF
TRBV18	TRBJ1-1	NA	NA	TGTGCCAGCTCACCACCGGGCCGGGGGGGATACAGGAACACTGAAGCTTTCTTT	CASSPPGRGGYRNTEAFF
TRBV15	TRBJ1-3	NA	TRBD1	TGTGCCACCAGCAAAACGATTACAGGGGGCGGAAACACCATATATTTT	CATSKTITGGGNTIYF
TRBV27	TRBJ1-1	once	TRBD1	TGTGCCAGCAGGATCCGACAGGGTGTCCTTGACACTGAAGCTTTCTTT	CASRIRQGVLDTEAFF
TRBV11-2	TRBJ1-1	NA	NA	TGTGCCAGCAGCTTAATCGCGGGTGGTAGCACTGAAGCTTTCTTT	CASSLIAGGSTEAFF
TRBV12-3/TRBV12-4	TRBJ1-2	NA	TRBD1	TGTGCCAGCACCCTGGACAGGTTCTATGGCTACACCTTC	CASTLDRFYGYTF
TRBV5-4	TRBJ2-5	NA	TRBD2	TGTGCCAGCAGCGAGGGACTAGCGGGGGAGACCCAGTACTTC	CASSEGLAGETQYF
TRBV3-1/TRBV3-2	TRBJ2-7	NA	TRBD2	TGTGCCAGCAGCCAAGTCAGCGGGAGGGCCGCCGAGCAGTACTTC	CASSQVSGRAAEQYF
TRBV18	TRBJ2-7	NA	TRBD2	TGTGCCAGCTCACCCCAAGGACTAGCGGGAAGGGAGCAGTACTTC	CASSPQGLAGREQYF
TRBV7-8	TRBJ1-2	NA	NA	TGTGCCAGCAGCTTAGAAGGCAGGGTTGGCTACACCTTC	CASSLEGRVGYTF
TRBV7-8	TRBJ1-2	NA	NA	TGTGCCAGCAGCTCGAGTAGTAATGGCTACACCTTC	CASSSSSNGYTF
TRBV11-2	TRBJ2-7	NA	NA	TGTGCCAGCAGCGGGACGGGTGTACCTTACGAGCAGTACTTC	CASSGTGVPYEQYF
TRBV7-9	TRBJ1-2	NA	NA	TGTGCCAGCAGCTTATACGTCGGAAATGGCTACACCTTC	CASSLYVGNGYTF
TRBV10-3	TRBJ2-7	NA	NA	TGTGCCATCAGTGAGGTTGGTGGTAGGTACGAGCAGTACTTC	CAISEVGGRYEQYF